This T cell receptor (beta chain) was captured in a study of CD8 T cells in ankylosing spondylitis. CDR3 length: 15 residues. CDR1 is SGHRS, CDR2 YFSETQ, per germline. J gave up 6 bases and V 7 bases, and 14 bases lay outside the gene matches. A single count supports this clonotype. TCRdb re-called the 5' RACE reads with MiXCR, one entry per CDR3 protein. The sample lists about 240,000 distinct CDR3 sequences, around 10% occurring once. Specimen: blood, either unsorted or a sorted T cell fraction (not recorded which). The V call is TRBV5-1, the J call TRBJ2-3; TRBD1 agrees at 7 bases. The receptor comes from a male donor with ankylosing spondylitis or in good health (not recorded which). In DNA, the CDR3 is TGCGCCAGCGGCCCGACAGGGCCAGAGGTCGATACGCAGTATTTT. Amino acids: CASGPTGPEVDTQYF.